The source of this T cell receptor (beta chain) is a study of blood T cells in healthy people across ages. As concerns this clonotype: Its antigen is currently unknown.

V was clipped by 2 bases and J by 2 bases, with 10 bases between them. Germline loops: CDR1 MDHEN, CDR2 SYDVKM. This CDR3 contains 14 residues. A sample-barcoded 5' primer and a J-beta primer mix were used in a second PCR of roughly 7 to 11 cycles. TCRdb fed the 5' RACE reads into MiXCR, producing one record per CDR3 protein. Of hundreds of thousands of distinct CDR3 sequences detected, just under 25% appear once; the ten largest clones hold 9.4%. General study points: One million T cells yielded diversity estimates that were considered underestimates.

This sample also appeared in a second study, on T cells of mothers and their children. That study adds: Samples were provided by three healthy Caucasian mothers and their six children.

The TCR was taken from a boy aged 10-17 years in good health. The chain links TRBV28 to TRBJ2-7, with unresolved D. Sequencing input: blood. The CDR3 bases are TGTGCCAGCAGTTTAAGGTCAGAAACCTACGAGCAGTACTTC. As protein: CASSLRSETYEQYF.